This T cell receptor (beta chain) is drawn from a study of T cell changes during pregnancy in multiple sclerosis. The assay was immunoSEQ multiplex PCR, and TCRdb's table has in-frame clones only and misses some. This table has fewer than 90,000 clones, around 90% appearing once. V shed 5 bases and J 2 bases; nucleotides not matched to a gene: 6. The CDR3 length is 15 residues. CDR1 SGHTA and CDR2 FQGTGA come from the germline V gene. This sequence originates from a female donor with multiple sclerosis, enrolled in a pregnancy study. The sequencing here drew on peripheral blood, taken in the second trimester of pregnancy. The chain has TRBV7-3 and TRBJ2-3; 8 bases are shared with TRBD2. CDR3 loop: CASSRRSGDTDTQYF. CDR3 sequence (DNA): TGTGCCAGCAGCCGCCGTAGCGGGGACACAGATACGCAGTATTTT.